The 8 T cell receptor beta chains in this list originate from one sample, sequenced in a study of blood T cell repertoires in COVID-19. The assay was immunoSEQ multiplex PCR, and TCRdb's table has in-frame clones only and misses some. This table has approximately 300,000 clones, around 87% appearing once. Material for sequencing was peripheral blood. The receptors were gathered from a woman in her 50s with active or convalescent COVID-19.

V and J are TRBV20-1 and TRBJ1-2; TRBD1 matches 8 bases. From germline, CDR1 is DFQATT and CDR2 SNEGSKA (reference sequence). Trimming took 3 bases from V and 2 from J; bases not matched to a gene: 14. The CDR3 consists of 17 residues. Written as DNA, the CDR3 is TGCAGTGCTAGTAGCACCCCCGGGACAGGACAAAACTATGGCTACACCTTC. This codes for CSASSTPGTGQNYGYTF.

This rearrangement joins TRBV18 to TRBJ2-7; TRBD1 might be the D (6 bases). V dropped 2 bases and J dropped 4 bases, with 15 bases sitting between them. Germline lookup yields CDR1 KGHSH and CDR2 LQKENI. The CDR3 runs 15 residues. CDR3 loop: CASSPRVGANYEQYF. The CDR3 nucleotides read TGTGCCAGCTCACCAAGGGTGGGGGCGAATTACGAGCAGTACTTC.

The rearrangement links TRBV7-8 to TRBJ1-2, with 7 bases that match TRBD1. J gave up 3 bases and V 1 base, and 11 bases lay outside the gene matches. The CDR3 covers 17 residues. CDR1 and CDR2 (germline): SGHVS, FQNEAQ. CDR3 region: CASSLGQGIDLYYGYTF. The CDR3 DNA is TGTGCCAGCAGCTTAGGACAGGGAATCGACCTATACTATGGCTACACCTTC.

This chain's CDR3 is CASRGSGYTF. Here the CDR3 DNA reads TGTGCCAGTCGGGGTTCTGGCTACACCTTC. This chain links TRBV19 with TRBJ1-2; D remains ambiguous. The V end lost 8 bases, the J end lost 7 bases, and 8 bases lay between the germline ends. Germline-derived CDR1 and CDR2 are LNHDA and SQIVND (reference sequence). The CDR3 is 10 amino acids.

The chain uses TRBV11-2 and TRBJ1-1, with D possibly matching TRBD1 (6 bases). The germline CDR1 and CDR2 sequences are SGHAT and FQNNGV. The CDR3 contains 15 residues. V was cut by 6 bases and J by 3 bases, with 17 bases left in between. In nucleotides, the CDR3 is TGTGCCAGCAGAAAGATACAGGGACGGGACACTGAAGCTTTCTTT. Translated: CASRKIQGRDTEAFF.

This chain connects TRBV5-4 to TRBJ1-2; 12 bases map to TRBD1. Germline CDR1 reads SGHNT; CDR2 reads YYREEE (reference sequence). The CDR3 totals 14 residues. V lost 2 bases and J lost 7; bases outside the gene matches: 3. The CDR3 coding sequence is TGTGCCAGCAGCTTCGCGGGACAGGGGGCTGGCTACACCTTC. This sequence encodes CASSFAGQGAGYTF.

The V and J genes are TRBV29-1 and TRBJ1-2, with 8 positions matching TRBD1. V dropped 5 bases and J dropped 3; count of bases not matched to a gene: 8. The germline gives CDR1 SQVTM, CDR2 ANQGSEA. The length of the CDR3 is 14 residues. CDR3 amino acids: CSVPATGADYGYTF. The CDR3 nucleotides read TGCAGCGTTCCTGCGACAGGGGCGGACTATGGCTACACCTTC.

This clone has more than one count but fewer than ten. This chain joins TRBV19 and TRBJ1-5, with D possibly TRBD1 on 6 matching bases. The CDR3 is made up of 11 amino acids. Germline V gene data show CDR1 as LNHDA and CDR2 as SQIVND (reference sequence). V lost 5 bases, J lost 10 bases, and 9 bases lay in between. The CDR3 DNA reads as TGTGCCAGTAGTTCGGGACATCCCCAGCATTTT. Translated: CASSSGHPQHF.